This TCR beta chain was identified in a study of molecular identifiers for immune sequencing clone quantification. TCRdb re-derived calls from the PCR reads in MiXCR, one entry per CDR3 protein. Of 300,000 to 350,000 distinct CDR3 sequences listed, over 20% were seen once; the top ten hold 0.7% to 0.9%. In the sort, naive CD8 T cells were defined as CD8+CD4-CCR7+CD45RA+. This clonotype occurred a few times. The receptor's source is a human donor in good health. Some libraries in this study had Jurkat cell RNA spiked in. The source material was naive CD8+ T cells from blood, with Jurkat cell RNA spiked in. The subset here: FACS-sorted CD8+CD4-CCR7+CD45RA+ naive T cells.

The chain's CDR3 is CAISAGAANEKLFF. CDR3 sequence (DNA): TGTGCCATCAGTGCTGGAGCAGCTAATGAAAAACTGTTTTTT. The chain couples TRBV10-3 to TRBJ1-4, with unresolved D. Germline lookup yields CDR1 ENHRY and CDR2 SYGVKD. CDR3 size: 14 residues. V gave up 4 bases and J gave up 3 bases, with 9 bases separating them.